This passage covers 20 T cell receptor beta chains from one sample sequenced in a study of blood T cell repertoires in COVID-19. Here immunoSEQ multiplex PCR was the method, and the copy in TCRdb shows in-frame clones only, minus some. The data hold roughly 180,000 clones, with about 86% observed a single time. The source material was PBMCs or T cells enriched from blood (not recorded which). These receptors were taken from a woman aged 50 to 65 in a cohort exposed to, infected with or recovered from COVID-19 (not recorded which).

CDR3: CASGYSGGTDTQYF. In nucleotides, the CDR3 is TGTGCCAGCGGGTATAGCGGAGGCACAGATACGCAGTATTTT. The V and J genes are TRBV28 and TRBJ2-3; D possibly corresponds to TRBD2 (6 bases). This CDR3 region has 14 residues. V was pared by 8 bases and J by 1 base, with 13 bases between. Germline V gives CDR1 MDHEN, CDR2 SYDVKM.

The chain uses TRBV9 and TRBJ1-4; 7 bases agree with TRBD1. After removal of 3 bases from V and 8 bases from J, the junction contained 16 bases not matched to a gene. Germline V gene sequence: CDR1 SGDLS, CDR2 YYNGEE. The CDR3 is 17 residues long. The CDR3 spells CASSETGATLVFEKLFF. The CDR3 DNA reads as TGTGCCAGCAGCGAAACAGGGGCCACTCTGGTGTTCGAAAAACTGTTTTTT.

This clone has only a few counts. The V gene is TRBV19, the J gene TRBJ2-2; D not certain. The CDR3 consists of 12 residues. Germline V gene data show CDR1 as LNHDA and CDR2 as SQIVND (reference sequence). With 6 bases removed from V and 6 bases from J, the gap between germline ends came to 8 bases. For the CDR3, the DNA is TGTGCCAGTAGACCTCAGGCCGGGGAGCTGTTTTTT. As protein: CASRPQAGELFF.

The chain links TRBV21-1 to TRBJ2-5; TRBD1, the table's D call, lacks a check against the DNA. TRBV21-1 is classified as a pseudogene. CDR3 length: 14 residues. The CDR3: CASSKGGQQETQYF. The DNA of the CDR3 is TGTGCCAGCAGCAAAGGCGGACAGCAAGAGACCCAGTACTTC.

This clone appeared a single time. J is TRBJ2-3 and V is TRBV30; D is unresolved. The V gene's germline CDR1 is GTSNPN and CDR2 SVGIG (reference sequence). The CDR3 is made up of 13 amino acids. The V and J ends lost 1 base and 6 bases respectively, with 11 bases between them. The CDR3 sequence is CAWSALTIDTQYF. In DNA, the CDR3 is TGTGCCTGGAGTGCCCTCACTATTGATACGCAGTATTTT.

This chain connects TRBV14 to TRBJ2-3, with 10 bases lining up with TRBD2. The CDR3 is 16 amino acids. The germline gives CDR1 SGHDN, CDR2 FVKESK. V lost 3 bases, J lost 1 base, and 4 bases stayed unmatched. The CDR3 nucleotides are TGTGCCAGCAGCCAGCGAACTAGCGGGGGCACAGATACGCAGTATTTT. This sequence encodes CASSQRTSGGTDTQYF. Full variable domain (remainder filled in from reference TRBV14 and TRBJ2-3): EAGVTQFPSHSVIEKGQTVTLRCDPISGHDNLYWYRRVMGKEIKFLLHFVKESKQDESGMPNNRFLAERTGGTYSTLKVQPAELEDSGVYFCASSQRTSGGTDTQYFGPGTRLTVL.

The rearrangement links TRBV19 to TRBJ2-5; D might be TRBD1 (6 bases). V was shortened by 0 bases and J by 4 bases, with 6 bases between the two germline ends. The CDR3 is 13 amino acids. The germline V gene has CDR1 LNHDA and CDR2 SQIVND (reference sequence). The CDR3 DNA reads as TGTGCCAGTAGTATAGACAGGGGAGAGACCCAGTACTTC. Amino acids: CASSIDRGETQYF.

The chain is built from TRBV28 and TRBJ1-5; TRBD1 matches 9 bases. The CDR3 has 12 amino acids. Unmatched junction bases numbered 3, after V lost 10 bases and J lost 5 bases. Per the germline V gene, CDR1 is MDHEN and CDR2 is SYDVKM. The DNA for the CDR3 is TGTGCCACACGGACAGGGGATCAGCCCCAGCATTTT. Translation gives CATRTGDQPQHF.

The chain is built from TRBV19 and TRBJ2-1, with TRBD1 matching 12 bases. Germline lookup yields CDR1 LNHDA and CDR2 SQIVND (reference sequence). The CDR3 loop spans 15 amino acids. Trimming cost V 8 bases and J 6 bases; bases outside gene matches: 8. This chain's CDR3 is CASRTGTGGLNEQFF. The DNA for the CDR3 is TGTGCCAGTCGGACCGGGACAGGGGGCCTCAATGAGCAGTTCTTC.

The chain employs TRBV13 and TRBJ2-3, with 8 bases aligning to TRBD2. J gave up 4 bases and V 2 bases, and 14 bases lay outside the gene matches. Germline loops: CDR1 PRHDT, CDR2 FYEKMQ (reference sequence). This CDR3 region has 18 residues. In nucleotides, the CDR3 is TGTGCCAGCAGCTTAAGGATCCGTCTGAGCGGGAGTTCAGATACGCAGTATTTT. Its protein is CASSLRIRLSGSSDTQYF.

This clone was counted a single time. The CDR3 DNA reads TGCGCCAGCAGCAACACCGTGGAGACAGGGAGCAATGAGCAGTTCTTC. This codes for CASSNTVETGSNEQFF. This rearrangement joins TRBV10-2 to TRBJ2-1; 7 bases align to TRBD1. There are 16 residues in the CDR3. Germline CDR1 is WSHSY and CDR2 is SAAADI. J gave up 6 bases and V 6 bases, and 14 bases lay outside the gene matches.

The chain couples TRBV11-2 to TRBJ2-4; D possibly corresponds to TRBD2 (6 bases). Germline CDR1 SGHAT, CDR2 FQNNGV. The CDR3 is 15 residues long. Trimming pared 5 bases from V and 0 bases from J, leaving 11 bases between. DNA of the CDR3: TGTGCCAGCAGCCTATCGGGGGTAGCCAAAAACATTCAGTACTTC. Its protein is CASSLSGVAKNIQYF.

This sequence joins TRBV2 and TRBJ2-3; D is ambiguous. CDR3 size: 15 residues. CDR1 is SNHLY and CDR2 is FYNNEI in the germline V gene. Trimming stripped 7 bases from V and 5 bases from J, with 19 bases between. CDR3 protein: CASKYFLEVGDTQYF. The CDR3, as DNA: TGTGCCAGCAAGTATTTCTTAGAGGTCGGAGATACGCAGTATTTT. The whole variable domain, filled in from reference TRBV2 and TRBJ2-3, reads EPEVTQTPSHQVTQMGQEVILRCVPISNHLYFYWYRQILGQKVEFLVSFYNNEISEKSEIFDDQFSVERPDGSNFTLKIRSTKLEDSAMYFCASKYFLEVGDTQYFGPGTRLTVL.

The V gene is TRBV3-1 (or the pseudogene TRBV3-2), the J gene TRBJ2-1; possibly TRBD2 for D (5 bases). CDR1 is LGHDT and CDR2 is YNNKEL in the germline V gene (reference sequence). The CDR3 loop spans 11 amino acids. Trimming removed 5 bases at V and 9 bases at J, with 8 bases between. DNA of the CDR3: TGTGCCAGCAGCAACGGAGGTGAGCAGTTCTTC. Amino acids: CASSNGGEQFF.

V and J are TRBV6-5 and TRBJ1-6, with D hard to call. Germline V gene sequence: CDR1 MNHEY, CDR2 SVGAGI. The V gene lost 2 bases and the J gene lost 8 bases, with 4 bases spanning the gap. The CDR3 consists of 12 residues. The DNA for the CDR3 is TGTGCCAGCAGTTACAGAGATTCACCCCTCCACTTT. This translates into CASSYRDSPLHF.

The genes are TRBV4-2 and TRBJ2-6, with TRBD2 matching 7 bases. The V and J ends lost 4 bases and 1 base, in that order; junction bases with no gene match: 4. The CDR3 contains 16 residues. Germline V gene sequence: CDR1 LGHNA, CDR2 YNFKEQ. The CDR3 nucleotides read TGTGCCAGCAGCCCACGGGGAGGGTCTGGGGCCAACGTCCTGACTTTC. The encoded protein is CASSPRGGSGANVLTF.

The chain employs TRBV19 and TRBJ2-7; 8 bases agree with TRBD2. Germline CDR1 LNHDA, CDR2 SQIVND (reference sequence). The CDR3 extends over 14 amino acids. Losses at the gene ends were 10 bases for V and 7 bases for J; bases not matched to a gene: 15. The CDR3 coding sequence is TGTGCCACCACGGCGGGGGGCCTTCCTGATGAGCAGTACTTC. Translated, it gives CATTAGGLPDEQYF.

V and J are TRBV19 and TRBJ2-7; the match to TRBD2 covers 7 bases. Germline V gives CDR1 LNHDA, CDR2 SQIVND (reference sequence). The CDR3 sequence is 13 residues long. V dropped 2 bases and J dropped 7; count of bases not matched to a gene: 5. The DNA of the CDR3 is TGTGCCAGTAGTATACGACTAGCTGGGGAGCAGTACTTC. Translated: CASSIRLAGEQYF.

The chain carries TRBV18 and TRBJ1-5, with D unclear. Trimming removed 3 bases at V and 0 bases at J, with 15 bases between. The CDR3 totals 17 residues. Germline V gives CDR1 KGHSH, CDR2 LQKENI. For the CDR3, the DNA is TGTGCCAGCTCACCCTCGGCCGAACACTATAGCAATCAGCCCCAGCATTTT. Protein product: CASSPSAEHYSNQPQHF.

This clone is a singleton in its sample. The chain recombines TRBV7-2 with TRBJ2-4; D call uncertain. Germline lookup yields CDR1 SGHTA and CDR2 FQGNSA. This CDR3 is 15 amino acids long. Between the trimmed V and J ends, which lost 5 bases and 0 bases, there was a span of 11 bases. The CDR3 region is CASSPAALAKNIQYF. In nucleotides, the CDR3 is TGTGCCAGCAGCCCTGCGGCGCTAGCCAAAAACATTCAGTACTTC.